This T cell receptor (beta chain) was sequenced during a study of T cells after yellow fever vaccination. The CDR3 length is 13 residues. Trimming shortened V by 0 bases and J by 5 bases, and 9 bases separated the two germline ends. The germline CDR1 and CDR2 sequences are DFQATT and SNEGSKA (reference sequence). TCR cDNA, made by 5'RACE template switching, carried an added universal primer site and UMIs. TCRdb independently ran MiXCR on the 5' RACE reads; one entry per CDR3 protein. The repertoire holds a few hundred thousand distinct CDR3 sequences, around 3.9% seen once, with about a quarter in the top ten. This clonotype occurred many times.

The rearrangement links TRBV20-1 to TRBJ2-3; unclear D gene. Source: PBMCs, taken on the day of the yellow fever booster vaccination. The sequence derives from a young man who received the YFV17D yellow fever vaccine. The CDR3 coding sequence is TGCAGTGCTAGAGATTACGAACGAGATACGCAGTATTTT. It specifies CSARDYERDTQYF.